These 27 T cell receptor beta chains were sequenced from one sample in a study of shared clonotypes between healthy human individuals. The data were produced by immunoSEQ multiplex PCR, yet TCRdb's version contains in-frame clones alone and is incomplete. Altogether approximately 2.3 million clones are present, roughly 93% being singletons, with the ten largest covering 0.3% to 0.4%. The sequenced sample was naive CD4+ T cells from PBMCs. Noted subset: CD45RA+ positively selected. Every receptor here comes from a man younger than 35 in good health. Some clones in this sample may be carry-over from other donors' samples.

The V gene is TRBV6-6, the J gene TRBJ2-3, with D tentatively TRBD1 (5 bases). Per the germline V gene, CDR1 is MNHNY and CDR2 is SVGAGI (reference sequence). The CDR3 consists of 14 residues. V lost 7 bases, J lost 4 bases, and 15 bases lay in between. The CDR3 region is CASTGRVDADTQYF. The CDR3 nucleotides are TGTGCCAGCACGGGCAGGGTAGATGCAGATACGCAGTATTTT.

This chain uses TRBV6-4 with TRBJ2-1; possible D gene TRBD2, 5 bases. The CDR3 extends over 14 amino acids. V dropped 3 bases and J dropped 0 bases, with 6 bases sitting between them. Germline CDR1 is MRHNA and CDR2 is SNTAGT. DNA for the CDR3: TGTGCCAGCAGTGAGGGGAGCTCCTACAATGAGCAGTTCTTC. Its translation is CASSEGSSYNEQFF.

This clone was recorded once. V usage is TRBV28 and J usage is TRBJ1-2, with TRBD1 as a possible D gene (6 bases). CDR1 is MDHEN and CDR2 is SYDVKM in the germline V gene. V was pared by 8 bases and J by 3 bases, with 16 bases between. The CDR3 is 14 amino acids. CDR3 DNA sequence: TGTGCCAGCTGTTGGGCCGAGGGGGACTATGGCTACACCTTC. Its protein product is CASCWAEGDYGYTF.

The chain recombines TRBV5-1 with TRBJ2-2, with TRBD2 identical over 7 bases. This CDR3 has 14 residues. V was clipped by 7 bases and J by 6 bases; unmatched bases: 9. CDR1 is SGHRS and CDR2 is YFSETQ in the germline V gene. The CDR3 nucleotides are TGCGCCAGCTCCCGGGGGGAGATACCCGGGGAGCTGTTTTTT. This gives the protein CASSRGEIPGELFF.

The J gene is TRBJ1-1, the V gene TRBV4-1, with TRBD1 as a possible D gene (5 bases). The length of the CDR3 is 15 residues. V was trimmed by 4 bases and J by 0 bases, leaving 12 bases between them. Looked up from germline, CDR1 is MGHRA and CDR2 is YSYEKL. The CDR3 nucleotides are TGCGCCAGCAGCCGTTGGGGCGGCTTGAACACTGAAGCTTTCTTT. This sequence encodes CASSRWGGLNTEAFF.

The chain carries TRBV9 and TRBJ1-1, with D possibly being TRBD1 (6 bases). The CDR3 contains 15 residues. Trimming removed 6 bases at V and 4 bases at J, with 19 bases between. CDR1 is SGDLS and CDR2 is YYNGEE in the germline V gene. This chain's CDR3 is CASNSMGGASTEAFF. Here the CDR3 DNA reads TGTGCCAGCAACTCTATGGGGGGGGCGAGCACTGAAGCTTTCTTT.

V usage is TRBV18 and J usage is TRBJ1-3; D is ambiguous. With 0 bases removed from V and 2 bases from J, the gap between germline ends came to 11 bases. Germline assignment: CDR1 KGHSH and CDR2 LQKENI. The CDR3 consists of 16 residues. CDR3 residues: CASSPPQARTGNTIYF. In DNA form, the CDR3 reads TGTGCCAGCTCACCACCCCAGGCTAGGACTGGAAACACCATATATTTT.

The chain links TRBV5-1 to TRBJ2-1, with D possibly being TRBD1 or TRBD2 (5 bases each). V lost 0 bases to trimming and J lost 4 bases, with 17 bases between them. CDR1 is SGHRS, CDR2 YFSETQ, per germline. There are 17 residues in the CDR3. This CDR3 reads CASSLGGVQVSYNEQFF. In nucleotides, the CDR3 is TGCGCCAGCAGCTTGGGAGGGGTACAGGTGTCATACAATGAGCAGTTCTTC.

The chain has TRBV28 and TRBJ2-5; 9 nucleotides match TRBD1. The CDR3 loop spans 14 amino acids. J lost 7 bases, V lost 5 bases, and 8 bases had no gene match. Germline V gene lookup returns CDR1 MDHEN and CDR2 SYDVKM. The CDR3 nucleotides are TGTGCCAGCAGTCAACAGGGGGCGAGGGGGACCCAGTACTTC. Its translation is CASSQQGARGTQYF.

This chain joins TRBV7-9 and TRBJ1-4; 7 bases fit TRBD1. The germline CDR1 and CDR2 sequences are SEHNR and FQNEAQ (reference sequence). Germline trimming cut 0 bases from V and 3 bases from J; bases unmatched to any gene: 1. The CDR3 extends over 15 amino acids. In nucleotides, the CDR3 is TGTGCCAGCAGCTTAGCGCAGGGGGCTAATGAAAAACTGTTTTTT. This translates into CASSLAQGANEKLFF.

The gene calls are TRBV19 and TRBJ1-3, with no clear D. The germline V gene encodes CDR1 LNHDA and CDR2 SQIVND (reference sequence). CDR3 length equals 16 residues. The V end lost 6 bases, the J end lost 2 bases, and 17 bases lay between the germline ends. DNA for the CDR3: TGTGCCAGTAGAAAAGAGGCGGCATCGCCTGGAAACACCATATATTTT. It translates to CASRKEAASPGNTIYF.

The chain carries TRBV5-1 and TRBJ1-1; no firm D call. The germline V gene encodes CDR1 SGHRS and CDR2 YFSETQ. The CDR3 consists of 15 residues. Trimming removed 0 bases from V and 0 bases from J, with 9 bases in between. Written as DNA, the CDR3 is TGCGCCAGCAGCTTGGAGGGCCCTGTGAACACTGAAGCTTTCTTT. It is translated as CASSLEGPVNTEAFF.

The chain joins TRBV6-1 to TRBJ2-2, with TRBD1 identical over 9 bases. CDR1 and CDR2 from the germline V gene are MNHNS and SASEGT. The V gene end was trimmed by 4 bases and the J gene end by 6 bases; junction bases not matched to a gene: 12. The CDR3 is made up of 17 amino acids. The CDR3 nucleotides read TGTGCCAGCAGTGCAAACACAGGGGGCAGGTCATCCGGGGAGCTGTTTTTT. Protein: CASSANTGGRSSGELFF.

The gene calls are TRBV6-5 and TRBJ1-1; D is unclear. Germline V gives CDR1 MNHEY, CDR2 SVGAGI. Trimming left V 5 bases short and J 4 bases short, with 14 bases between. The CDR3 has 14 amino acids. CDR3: CASSATPSRTEAFF. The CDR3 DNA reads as TGTGCCAGCAGTGCAACACCGAGTCGCACTGAAGCTTTCTTT.

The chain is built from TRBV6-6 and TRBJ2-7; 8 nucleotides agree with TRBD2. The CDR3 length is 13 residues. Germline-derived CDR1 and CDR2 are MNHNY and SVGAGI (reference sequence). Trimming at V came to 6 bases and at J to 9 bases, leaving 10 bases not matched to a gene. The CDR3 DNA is TGTGCCAGCAGAGGTGTAGCGGGAATTTTGCAGTACTTC. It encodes CASRGVAGILQYF.

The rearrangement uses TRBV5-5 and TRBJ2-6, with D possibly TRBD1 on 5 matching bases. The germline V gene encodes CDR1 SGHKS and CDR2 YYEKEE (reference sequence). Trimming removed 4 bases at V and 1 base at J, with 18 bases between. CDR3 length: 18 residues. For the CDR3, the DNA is TGTGCCAGCAGCCGCAGAGGCACAGGTTCATCTGGGGCCAACGTCCTGACTTTC. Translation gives CASSRRGTGSSGANVLTF. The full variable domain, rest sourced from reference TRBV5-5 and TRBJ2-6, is DAGVTQSPTHLIKTRGQQVTLRCSPISGHKSVSWYQQVLGQGPQFIFQYYEKEERGRGNFPDRFSARQFPNYSSELNVNALLLGDSALYLCASSRRGTGSSGANVLTFGAGSRLTVL.

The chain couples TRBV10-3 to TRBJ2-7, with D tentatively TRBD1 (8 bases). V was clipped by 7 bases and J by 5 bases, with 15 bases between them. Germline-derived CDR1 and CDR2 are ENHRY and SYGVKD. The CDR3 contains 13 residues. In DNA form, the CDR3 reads TGTGCCATCAAGAACAGGGGGGGCGACGAGCAGTACTTC. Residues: CAIKNRGGDEQYF.

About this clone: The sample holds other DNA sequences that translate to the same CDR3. The CDR3: CASSFGQGPDTQYF. As DNA, the CDR3 is TGCGCCAGCAGCTTTGGGCAGGGACCAGATACGCAGTATTTT. V gene TRBV5-1 combines with J gene TRBJ2-3; possibly TRBD1 or TRBD2 for D (5 bases each). V lost 2 bases, J lost 4 bases, and 11 bases lay in between. This CDR3 comprises 14 residues. The germline V gene has CDR1 SGHRS and CDR2 YFSETQ.

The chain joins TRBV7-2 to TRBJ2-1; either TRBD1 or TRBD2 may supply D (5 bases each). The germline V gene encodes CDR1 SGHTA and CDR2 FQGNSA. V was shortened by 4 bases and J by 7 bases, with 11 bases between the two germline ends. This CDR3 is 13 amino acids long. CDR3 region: CASSSGTGNEQFF. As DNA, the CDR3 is TGTGCCAGCAGCTCCGGGACGGGGAATGAGCAGTTCTTC. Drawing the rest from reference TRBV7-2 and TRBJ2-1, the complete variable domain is GAGVSQSPSNKVTEKGKDVELRCDPISGHTALYWYRQSLGQGLEFLIYFQGNSAPDKSGLPSDRFSAERTGGSVSTLTIQRTQQEDSAVYLCASSSGTGNEQFFGPGTRLTVL.

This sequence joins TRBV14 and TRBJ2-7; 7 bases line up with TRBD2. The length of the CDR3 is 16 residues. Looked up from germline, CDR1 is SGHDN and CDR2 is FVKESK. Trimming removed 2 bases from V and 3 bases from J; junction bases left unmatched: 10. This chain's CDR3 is CASSQPTSESHYEQYF. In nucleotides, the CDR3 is TGTGCCAGCAGCCAACCTACTAGCGAGAGTCACTACGAGCAGTACTTC. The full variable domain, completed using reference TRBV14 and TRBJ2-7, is EAGVTQFPSHSVIEKGQTVTLRCDPISGHDNLYWYRRVMGKEIKFLLHFVKESKQDESGMPNNRFLAERTGGTYSTLKVQPAELEDSGVYFCASSQPTSESHYEQYFGPGTRLTVT.

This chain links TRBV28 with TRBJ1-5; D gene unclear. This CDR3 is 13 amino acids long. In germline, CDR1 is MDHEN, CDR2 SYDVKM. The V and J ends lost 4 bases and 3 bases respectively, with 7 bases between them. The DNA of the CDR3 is TGTGCCAGCAGTTACGGAATCAATCAGCCCCAGCATTTT. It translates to CASSYGINQPQHF. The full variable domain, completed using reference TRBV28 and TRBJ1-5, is DVKVTQSSRYLVKRTGEKVFLECVQDMDHENMFWYRQDPGLGLRLIYFSYDVKMKEKGDIPEGYSVSREKKERFSLILESASTNQTSMYLCASSYGINQPQHFGDGTRLSIL.

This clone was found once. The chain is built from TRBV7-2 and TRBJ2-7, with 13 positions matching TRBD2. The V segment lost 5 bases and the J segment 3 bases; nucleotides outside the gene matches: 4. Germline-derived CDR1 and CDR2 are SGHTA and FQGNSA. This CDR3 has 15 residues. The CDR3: CASSTGLAGIYEQYF. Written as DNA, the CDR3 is TGTGCCAGCAGCACGGGACTAGCGGGAATCTACGAGCAGTACTTC.

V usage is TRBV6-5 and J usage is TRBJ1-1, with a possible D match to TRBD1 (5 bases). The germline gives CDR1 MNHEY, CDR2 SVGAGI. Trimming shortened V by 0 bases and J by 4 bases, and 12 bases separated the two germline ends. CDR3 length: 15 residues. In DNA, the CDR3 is TGTGCCAGCAGTTACTCGGGGATAAGGGGCACTGAAGCTTTCTTT. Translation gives CASSYSGIRGTEAFF.

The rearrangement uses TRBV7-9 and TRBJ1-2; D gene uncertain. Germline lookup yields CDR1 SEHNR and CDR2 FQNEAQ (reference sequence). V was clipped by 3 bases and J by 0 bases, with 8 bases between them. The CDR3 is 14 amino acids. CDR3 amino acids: CASSFGETNYGYTF. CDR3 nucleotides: TGTGCCAGCAGCTTCGGGGAAACTAACTATGGCTACACCTTC.

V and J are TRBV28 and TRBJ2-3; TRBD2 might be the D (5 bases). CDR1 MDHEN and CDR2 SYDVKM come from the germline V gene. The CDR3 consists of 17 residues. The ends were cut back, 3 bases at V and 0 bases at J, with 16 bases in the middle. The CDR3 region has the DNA TGTGCCAGCAGTTTGCTCAAAAACGGGATTAGCACAGATACGCAGTATTTT. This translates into CASSLLKNGISTDTQYF.

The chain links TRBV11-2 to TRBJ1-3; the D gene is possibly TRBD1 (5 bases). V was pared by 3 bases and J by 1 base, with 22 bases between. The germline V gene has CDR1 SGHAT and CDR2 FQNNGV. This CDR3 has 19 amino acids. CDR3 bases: TGTGCCAGCAGCTTTCCTAGCCTCCCAGGGTCCTCTTCTGGAAACACCATATATTTT. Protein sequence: CASSFPSLPGSSSGNTIYF.

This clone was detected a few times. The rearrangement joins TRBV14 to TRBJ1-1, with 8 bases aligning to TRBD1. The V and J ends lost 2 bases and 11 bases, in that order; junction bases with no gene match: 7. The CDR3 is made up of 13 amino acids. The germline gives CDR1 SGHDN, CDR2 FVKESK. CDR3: CASSQSRTGHAFF. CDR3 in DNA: TGTGCCAGCAGCCAATCTAGGACAGGGCATGCTTTCTTT.